Below are 23 T cell receptor beta chains sequenced from a single sample in a study of blood T cell repertoires in COVID-19 (dated by TCRdb to 2018 to 2021). The method was the immunoSEQ multiplex PCR assay. Held by TCRdb, this immuneACCESS table contains in-frame sequences only and omits some clones. Under half of the omission traces to an unresolved V gene where checked; the cause of the rest is unknown. Here the sample has about 38,000 clones; roughly 89% occur a single time. The ten top clones hold around 25% of the sample. The sample comprised peripheral blood. These receptors were collected from a man in his 60s with active or convalescent COVID-19.

The gene calls are TRBV5-8 and TRBJ1-5; the D is unclear. There are 17 residues in the CDR3. V lost 0 bases and J lost 0, with 13 bases in between. Germline V gene data show CDR1 as SGHTS and CDR2 as YDEGEE. The CDR3 DNA reads TGTGCCAGCAGCTTGGCCCCTGGCGGGAATAGCAATCAGCCCCAGCATTTT. It specifies CASSLAPGGNSNQPQHF.

The chain carries TRBV5-1 and TRBJ2-1; 15 bases are shared with TRBD2. In germline, CDR1 is SGHRS, CDR2 YFSETQ. This CDR3 comprises 20 residues. V trimming: 2 bases; J trimming: 0 bases; junction bases outside the gene matches: 9. Here the CDR3 reads CASSFPYGTSGRSSYNEQFF. The CDR3 DNA reads TGCGCCAGCAGCTTCCCTTACGGGACTAGCGGGAGGAGCTCCTACAATGAGCAGTTCTTC.

V is TRBV7-2 and J is TRBJ2-3; 7 bases agree with TRBD2. Unmatched junction bases numbered 9, after V lost 5 bases and J lost 1 base. CDR3 length: 16 residues. Germline loops: CDR1 SGHTA, CDR2 FQGNSA. The CDR3 DNA sequence: TGTGCCAGCAGCCCCTCTAGCGGAAGGCGCACAGATACGCAGTATTTT. Its translation is CASSPSSGRRTDTQYF.

The CDR3 spells CATSRSAERDNEQFF. CDR3 coding DNA: TGTGCCACCAGCAGGAGTGCGGAGCGGGACAATGAGCAGTTCTTC. The chain couples TRBV15 to TRBJ2-1, with TRBD2 as a possible D gene (6 bases). CDR1 and CDR2 from the germline V gene are LNHNV and YYDKDF (reference sequence). The CDR3 spans 15 residues. The V end lost 3 bases, the J end lost 5 bases, and 14 bases lay between the germline ends.

The chain joins TRBV7-9 to TRBJ2-3, with D possibly TRBD1 on 6 matching bases. V lost 0 bases and J lost 5, with 15 bases in between. CDR3 length equals 16 residues. The germline gives CDR1 SEHNR, CDR2 FQNEAQ (reference sequence). In DNA, the CDR3 is TGTGCCAGCAGCTTAGCGCTGGGGGCGATCAAAGATACGCAGTATTTT. This codes for CASSLALGAIKDTQYF.

The chain employs TRBV3-1 (or the pseudogene TRBV3-2) and TRBJ2-7; 8 nucleotides agree with TRBD2. This CDR3 comprises 15 residues. Germline V gene lookup returns CDR1 LGHDT and CDR2 YNNKEL (reference sequence). V dropped 2 bases and J dropped 6; count of bases not matched to a gene: 9. The CDR3 sequence: CASSQLSSGTTEQYF. The CDR3 DNA reads as TGTGCCAGCAGCCAATTGAGTAGCGGGACCACCGAGCAGTACTTC.

This clone was seen once. The rearrangement joins TRBV4-2 to TRBJ2-4; TRBD2 might be the D (5 bases). The germline gives CDR1 LGHNA, CDR2 YNFKEQ. The CDR3 sequence is 16 residues long. V gave up 1 base and J gave up 4 bases, with 14 bases separating them. CDR3 protein: CASSQGGGTGKNIQYF. DNA of the CDR3: TGTGCCAGCAGCCAAGGAGGAGGAACCGGAAAAAACATTCAGTACTTC.

The genes are TRBV20-1 and TRBJ2-6; D remains unclear. Trimming cost V 3 bases and J 1 base, with 7 bases left between them. Germline V CDR1 and CDR2: DFQATT, SNEGSKA (reference sequence). The CDR3 totals 14 residues. CDR3 in amino acids: CSASQVSGANVLTF. For the CDR3, the DNA is TGCAGTGCTAGTCAGGTTTCTGGGGCCAACGTCCTGACTTTC.

This chain links TRBV9 with TRBJ2-1; TRBD2 aligns across 15 bases. Germline assignment: CDR1 SGDLS and CDR2 YYNGEE. Trimming at V came to 7 bases and at J to 6 bases, leaving 2 bases not matched to a gene. The CDR3 length is 14 residues. CDR3 sequence reads: CASGLAGGGNEQFF. The DNA of the CDR3 is TGTGCCAGCGGACTAGCGGGAGGGGGCAATGAGCAGTTCTTC.

The chain has TRBV2 and TRBJ2-3; possible D gene TRBD2, 5 bases. The CDR3 runs 15 residues. V lost 2 bases and J 6 bases, leaving 15 bases between the germline ends. Germline V CDR1 and CDR2: SNHLY, FYNNEI. The CDR3 region is CASSEHSLAVDTQYF. The CDR3 coding sequence is TGTGCCAGCAGTGAACACAGCCTAGCAGTTGATACGCAGTATTTT.

In this sample, this clone turned up a few times. The chain couples TRBV10-3 to TRBJ2-7; tentative D call: TRBD1 (5 bases). This CDR3 has 14 amino acids. Germline values: CDR1 ENHRY, CDR2 SYGVKD. V was trimmed by 2 bases and J by 5 bases, leaving 13 bases between them. CDR3 amino acids: CAISEAGSRNEQYF. The CDR3 coding sequence is TGTGCCATCAGTGAGGCAGGGTCTCGGAACGAGCAGTACTTC.

The rearrangement joins TRBV28 to TRBJ2-3; D is undetermined. The germline V and J ends were trimmed by 5 bases and 8 bases, with 14 bases remaining between them. The CDR3 has 13 residues. CDR1 MDHEN and CDR2 SYDVKM come from the germline V gene. The CDR3 DNA reads as TGTGCCAGCAGTCCCGCATCGGTTGGTACGCAGTATTTT. It specifies CASSPASVGTQYF. The full variable domain, completed using reference TRBV28 and TRBJ2-3, is DVKVTQSSRYLVKRTGEKVFLECVQDMDHENMFWYRQDPGLGLRLIYFSYDVKMKEKGDIPEGYSVSREKKERFSLILESASTNQTSMYLCASSPASVGTQYFGPGTRLTVL.

Notes on this clone: One end of the junction fails to match germline, which may point to a read error. The V and J genes are TRBV7-7 and TRBJ2-2; 7 nucleotides match TRBD1. Germline V gene lookup returns CDR1 SSHAT and CDR2 FNYEAQ (reference sequence). The CDR3 extends over 16 amino acids. For the CDR3, the DNA is TGTGCTAGCAGCTTAGGAACAGGGGCGAACACCGGGGAGCTGTTTTTT. It encodes CASSLGTGANTGELFF. Using reference TRBV7-7 and TRBJ2-2 for the parts outside the CDR3, the full variable domain is GAGVSQSPRYKVTKRGQDVTLRCDPISSHATLYWYQQALGQGPEFLTYFNYEAQPDKSGLPSDRFSAERPEGSISTLTIQRTEQRDSAMYRCASSLGTGANTGELFFGEGSRLTVL.

The J gene is TRBJ2-1, the V gene TRBV6-2 or TRBV6-3, with 8 bases identical to TRBD2. Unmatched junction bases numbered 10, after V lost 2 bases and J lost 10 bases. Germline V CDR1 and CDR2: MNHEY, SVGEGT. The CDR3 runs 15 residues. The CDR3: CASSYGLAGQGEQFF. CDR3 bases: TGTGCCAGCAGTTACGGGCTAGCGGGCCAGGGCGAGCAGTTCTTC.

The rearrangement joins TRBV5-6 to TRBJ1-6; 9 nucleotides line up with TRBD1. Germline lookup yields CDR1 SGHDT and CDR2 YYEEEE. The junction had 4 bases not matched to a gene; V was cut back by 2 bases and J by 7 bases. CDR3 length: 15 residues. CDR3 sequence: CASSFGTGRNSPLHF. The CDR3 nucleotides are TGTGCCAGCAGCTTCGGGACAGGGAGGAATTCACCCCTCCACTTT.

The J gene is TRBJ2-2, the V gene TRBV5-1, with D hard to call. Germline V gene lookup returns CDR1 SGHRS and CDR2 YFSETQ. The CDR3 totals 14 residues. V gave up 3 bases and J gave up 7 bases, with 13 bases separating them. CDR3 in DNA: TGCGCCAGCAGCTGGGCCGAAAAGGTCGGGGAGCTGTTTTTT. Its protein product is CASSWAEKVGELFF.

A single count supports this clone. The chain links TRBV5-6 to TRBJ2-3; TRBD2 matches 8 bases. CDR1 is SGHDT and CDR2 is YYEEEE in the germline V gene. The trim removed 2 bases at V and 3 bases at J, leaving 8 bases unmatched. There are 16 residues in the CDR3. The CDR3, as DNA: TGTGCCAGCAGCTTACCGAGGAAGCGGGGGACAGATACGCAGTATTTT. Residues: CASSLPRKRGTDTQYF.

This sequence joins TRBV9 and TRBJ2-7, with 11 bases lining up with TRBD1. Trimming removed 4 bases from V and 6 bases from J; junction bases left unmatched: 6. Germline CDR1 SGDLS, CDR2 YYNGEE. The CDR3 consists of 14 residues. CDR3 in amino acids: CASSPRTGGGEQYF. The DNA of the CDR3 is TGTGCCAGCAGCCCTAGGACAGGGGGCGGCGAGCAGTACTTC. Full variable domain (rest looked up from reference TRBV9 and TRBJ2-7): DSGVTQTPKHLITATGQRVTLRCSPRSGDLSVYWYQQSLDQGLQFLIQYYNGEERAKGNILERFSAQQFPDLHSELNLSSLELGDSALYFCASSPRTGGGEQYFGPGTRLTVT.

V usage is TRBV3-1 (or the pseudogene TRBV3-2) and J usage is TRBJ2-7, with 9 bases that match TRBD2. The J segment lost 2 bases and the V segment lost 0 bases, leaving 2 bases of the junction unmatched. The germline V gene encodes CDR1 LGHDT and CDR2 YNNKEL (reference sequence). CDR3 length: 15 residues. CDR3 nucleotide sequence: TGTGCCAGCAGCCAAGAGCGGGAGGGAGCCTACGAGCAGTACTTC. Protein product: CASSQEREGAYEQYF.

In DNA, the CDR3 is TGTGCCAGTAGTACCCAACAGGGGGCGGCAGGTGAGCAGTTCTTC. This translates into CASSTQQGAAGEQFF. The chain employs TRBV19 and TRBJ2-1; 9 positions agree with TRBD1. Per germline, CDR1 LNHDA and CDR2 SQIVND (reference sequence). V lost 4 bases to trimming and J lost 9 bases; unmatched junction nucleotides: 10. The CDR3 loop spans 15 amino acids.

The V call is TRBV30, the J call TRBJ1-1, with D perhaps matching TRBD1 (5 bases). The CDR3 is made up of 14 amino acids. Trimming took 1 base from V and 1 from J, leaving 10 bases between them. Germline lookup yields CDR1 GTSNPN and CDR2 SVGIG (reference sequence). CDR3 region: CAWSAHTGNTEAFF. CDR3 bases: TGTGCCTGGAGTGCCCACACAGGGAACACTGAAGCTTTCTTT.

V gene TRBV12-3 or TRBV12-4 combines with J gene TRBJ2-3; unclear D gene. With 6 bases removed from V and 5 bases from J, the gap between germline ends came to 9 bases. The CDR3 is 12 amino acids. CDR3 in amino acids: CASSPIRDTQYF. CDR3 DNA: TGTGCCAGCAGCCCAATCAGAGATACGCAGTATTTT.

The chain recombines TRBV7-9 with TRBJ2-1, with 7 positions matching TRBD2. The CDR3 contains 15 residues. The junction had 12 bases not matched to a gene; V was cut back by 5 bases and J by 8 bases. The germline CDR1 and CDR2 sequences are SEHNR and FQNEAQ (reference sequence). As DNA, the CDR3 is TGTGCCAGCAGCGAGCTTGGGGGAGGGTTGGATGAGCAGTTCTTC. This sequence encodes CASSELGGGLDEQFF.